This TCR beta chain was found in a study of blood T cell repertoires in COVID-19. TCRdb keeps only in-frame clones here, not all; method: immunoSEQ multiplex PCR. Seen here are 87,000 or so clones, 85% to 90% observed once, and the top ten hold around a fifth. The sequence was obtained from a woman of 80 years or more in a cohort sampled during active or convalescent COVID-19. Sequencing used peripheral blood.

CDR3 coding DNA: TGTGCCAGCAGTTCCCCCGGGGTAACCTACGAGCAGTACTTC. Encoded protein: CASSSPGVTYEQYF. V and J are TRBV28 and TRBJ2-7, with a weak D call TRBD2 (5 bases). The CDR3 loop spans 14 amino acids. Trimming cost V 4 bases and J 2 bases, with 12 bases left between them. Germline CDR1 is MDHEN and CDR2 is SYDVKM.